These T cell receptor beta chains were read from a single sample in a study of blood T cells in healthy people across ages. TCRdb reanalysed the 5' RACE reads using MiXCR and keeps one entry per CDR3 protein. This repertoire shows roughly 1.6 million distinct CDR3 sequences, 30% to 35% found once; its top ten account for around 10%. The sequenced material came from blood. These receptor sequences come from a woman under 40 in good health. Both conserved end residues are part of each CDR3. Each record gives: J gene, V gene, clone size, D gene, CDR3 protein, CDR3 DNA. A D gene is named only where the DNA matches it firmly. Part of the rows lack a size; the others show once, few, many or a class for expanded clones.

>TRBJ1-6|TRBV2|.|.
CASSVEQGNNSPLHF
TGTGCCAGCAGTGTAGAGCAGGGGAATAATTCACCCCTCCACTTT
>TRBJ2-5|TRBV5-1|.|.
CASKRTQETQYF
TGCGCCAGCAAGCGTACACAAGAGACCCAGTACTTC
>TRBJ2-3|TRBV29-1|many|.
CSVEDGGGSSDTQYF
TGCAGCGTTGAAGATGGCGGAGGCTCCTCAGATACGCAGTATTTT
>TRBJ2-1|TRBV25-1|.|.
CASSEGSPGGGGNEQFF
TGTGCCAGCAGTGAAGGATCCCCAGGAGGTGGGGGCAATGAGCAGTTCTTC
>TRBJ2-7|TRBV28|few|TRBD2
CASSFVTSFSYEQYF
TGTGCCAGCAGTTTTGTGACTAGCTTTTCCTACGAGCAGTACTTC
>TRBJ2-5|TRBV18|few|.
CASSPPGGEVETQYF
TGTGCCAGCTCACCACCCGGCGGCGAAGTAGAGACCCAGTACTTC
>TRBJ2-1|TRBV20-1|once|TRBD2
CSVSGLAGEEAYNEQFF
TGCAGTGTTTCTGGACTAGCGGGAGAAGAGGCTTACAATGAGCAGTTCTTC
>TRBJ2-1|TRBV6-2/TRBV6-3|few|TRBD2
CATQAAGGPHEQFF
TGTGCCACCCAGGCGGCGGGAGGGCCGCATGAGCAGTTCTTC
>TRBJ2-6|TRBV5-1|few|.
CASREGSTGANVLTF
TGCGCCAGCAGGGAGGGTTCTACTGGGGCCAACGTCCTGACTTTC
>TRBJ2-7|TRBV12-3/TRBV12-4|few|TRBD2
CASSFGTSGGLVYEQYF
TGTGCCAGCAGTTTCGGGACTAGCGGGGGGCTGGTTTACGAGCAGTACTTC
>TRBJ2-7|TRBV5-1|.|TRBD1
CASSSRGQRPYEQYF
TGCGCCAGCAGCTCGAGGGGACAGAGGCCCTACGAGCAGTACTTC
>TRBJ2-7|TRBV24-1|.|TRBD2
CATSTSGGTYEQYF
TGTGCCACCAGTACTAGCGGGGGAACCTACGAGCAGTACTTC
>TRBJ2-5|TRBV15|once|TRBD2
CATSRGGASGAETQYF
TGTGCCACCAGCAGAGGGGGGGCTAGCGGGGCAGAGACCCAGTACTTC
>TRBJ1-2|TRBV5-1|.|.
CASSLEGTGGYTF
TGCGCCAGCAGCTTGGAGGGTACAGGTGGCTACACCTTC
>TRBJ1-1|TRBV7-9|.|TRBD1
CASSSPRGRKEAFF
TGTGCCAGCAGCTCCCCCAGGGGGCGAAAAGAAGCTTTCTTT
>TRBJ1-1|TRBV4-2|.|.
CASSQERAVEAFF
TGTGCCAGCAGCCAAGAAAGGGCCGTTGAAGCTTTCTTT
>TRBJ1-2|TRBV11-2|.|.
CASSYNSFYGYTF
TGTGCCAGCAGTTATAACAGTTTCTATGGCTACACCTTC